This T cell receptor beta chain was captured in a study of T cell responses to AZD1222 COVID-19 vaccine. With 6 bases clipped from V and 2 bases from J, the junction kept 3 bases outside the gene matches. CDR1 MNHEY and CDR2 SVGAGI come from the germline V gene. The CDR3 runs to 15 residues. TCRdb's table, derived via immunoSEQ multiplex PCR, lists solely in-frame clones and lacks some. The sample consists of 77,000 or so clones, around 90% of them appearing once. This TCR came from an adult who received the AZD1222 COVID-19 vaccine. This chain connects TRBV6-5 to TRBJ2-5; 13 positions agree with TRBD2. The material sequenced was peripheral blood, taken 28 days after the second AZD1222 dose. The CDR3 region is CASSRTSGSQETQYF. The CDR3 nucleotides are TGTGCCAGCAGCAGGACTAGCGGGAGTCAAGAGACCCAGTACTTC.